These T cell receptor beta chains were read from a single sample in a study of early T cells in non-severe SARS-CoV-2 infection. TCRdb ran MiXCR on the 5' RACE reads and lists one entry per CDR3 protein. The sample carries more than 75,000 distinct CDR3 sequences, about 13% recorded once. The specimen was whole blood. All receptors come from an adult who was a healthcare worker with PCR-confirmed SARS-CoV-2 infection or an uninfected control (not recorded which). CDR3s include the opening cysteine and the closing phenylalanine or tryptophan. Each record gives: clone size, V gene, D gene, CDR3 length, J gene, CDR3 DNA, CDR3 protein. The D gene is left open where the match is weak. Clone size is shown for a subset of rows, as once, few, many or a class of expanded clone.

clone_size: NA
v_call: TRBV6-1
d_call: TRBD1
cdr3_length: 15
j_call: TRBJ1-5
cdr3_nt: TGTGCCATCCAAAGAGACAGGGGTAGCAATCAGCCCCAGCATTTT
cdr3_aa: CAIQRDRGSNQPQHF

clone_size: NA
v_call: TRBV28
d_call: TRBD2
cdr3_length: 14
j_call: TRBJ2-3
cdr3_nt: TGTGCCAGCTGGAGCGGGAGTGGTGCAGATACGCAGTATTTT
cdr3_aa: CASWSGSGADTQYF

clone_size: many
v_call: TRBV7-9
d_call: NA
cdr3_length: 13
j_call: TRBJ2-7
cdr3_nt: TGTGCCAGCAGCCAGGACAGCTATTACGAGCAGTACTTC
cdr3_aa: CASSQDSYYEQYF

clone_size: few
v_call: TRBV5-1
d_call: TRBD2
cdr3_length: 17
j_call: TRBJ2-1
cdr3_nt: TGCGCCAGCAGCTGGGGTCTAGCGGGGAGTTCCTACAATGAGCAGTTCTTC
cdr3_aa: CASSWGLAGSSYNEQFF

clone_size: few
v_call: TRBV12-3/TRBV12-4
d_call: NA
cdr3_length: 12
j_call: TRBJ2-5
cdr3_nt: TGTGCCAGCGGTTTAAGGCTCGAGACCCAGTACTTC
cdr3_aa: CASGLRLETQYF

clone_size: NA
v_call: TRBV5-6
d_call: NA
cdr3_length: 16
j_call: TRBJ2-3
cdr3_nt: TGTGCCAGCAGCTTGGAACCGGAGGGGATCACAGATACGCAGTATTTT
cdr3_aa: CASSLEPEGITDTQYF

clone_size: NA
v_call: TRBV6-2/TRBV6-3
d_call: NA
cdr3_length: 15
j_call: TRBJ2-3
cdr3_nt: TGTGCCAGCAGTTACAGGGGGGCCAACACAGATACGCAGTATTTT
cdr3_aa: CASSYRGANTDTQYF

clone_size: many
v_call: TRBV12-3/TRBV12-4
d_call: NA
cdr3_length: 14
j_call: TRBJ1-5
cdr3_nt: TGTGCCAGCAGCCCGGGTGGAGGGCGTCAGCCCCAGCATTTT
cdr3_aa: CASSPGGGRQPQHF

clone_size: many
v_call: TRBV5-1
d_call: NA
cdr3_length: 13
j_call: TRBJ2-5
cdr3_nt: TGCGCCAGCAGACCAATCTGGGAGACGACCCAGTACTTC
cdr3_aa: CASRPIWETTQYF

clone_size: few
v_call: TRBV19
d_call: TRBD1
cdr3_length: 15
j_call: TRBJ1-6
cdr3_nt: TGTGCCAGTAGAAGGGACAGGGAAGGGCATTCACCCCTCCACTTT
cdr3_aa: CASRRDREGHSPLHF

clone_size: few
v_call: TRBV19
d_call: TRBD2
cdr3_length: 15
j_call: TRBJ2-3
cdr3_nt: TGTGCCAGTAGCCCTAGCGGGCGAGGTACATATACGCAGTATTTT
cdr3_aa: CASSPSGRGTYTQYF

clone_size: few
v_call: TRBV24-1
d_call: TRBD2
cdr3_length: 21
j_call: TRBJ2-2
cdr3_nt: TGTGCCACCAGTGATGCATCGGGACTAGCGGGGGTTTTTGCGAACACCGGGGAGCTGTTTTTT
cdr3_aa: CATSDASGLAGVFANTGELFF

clone_size: NA
v_call: TRBV5-6
d_call: TRBD1
cdr3_length: 12
j_call: TRBJ2-1
cdr3_nt: TGTGCCAGCGCACAGGGGGACAATGAGCAGTTCTTC
cdr3_aa: CASAQGDNEQFF

clone_size: few
v_call: TRBV9
d_call: NA
cdr3_length: 14
j_call: TRBJ2-2
cdr3_nt: TGTGCCAGCAGCGTAGACCCCGTAGCCGGGGAGCTGTTTTTT
cdr3_aa: CASSVDPVAGELFF

clone_size: many
v_call: TRBV15
d_call: NA
cdr3_length: 15
j_call: TRBJ2-7
cdr3_nt: TGTGCCACCAGCAGAGATTTGGGAAACCTACGGTGGCAGTACTTC
cdr3_aa: CATSRDLGNLRWQYF

clone_size: NA
v_call: TRBV10-3
d_call: TRBD2
cdr3_length: 14
j_call: TRBJ2-1
cdr3_nt: TGTGCCATCAGTGATCCGGGACTAGCGGGGTACCCGTTCTTC
cdr3_aa: CAISDPGLAGYPFF

clone_size: few
v_call: TRBV29-1
d_call: NA
cdr3_length: 13
j_call: TRBJ2-7
cdr3_nt: TGCAGCGTTAAGGGAACACTTTCCTACGAGCAGTACTTC
cdr3_aa: CSVKGTLSYEQYF

clone_size: many
v_call: TRBV7-8
d_call: NA
cdr3_length: 15
j_call: TRBJ1-5
cdr3_nt: TGTGCCAGCAGCTCCCTCGACCGGAGCAATCAGCCCCAGCATTTT
cdr3_aa: CASSSLDRSNQPQHF

clone_size: NA
v_call: TRBV5-6
d_call: NA
cdr3_length: 13
j_call: TRBJ1-1
cdr3_nt: TGTGCCAGCAGCCAATTCATTTCTACTGAAGCTTTCTTT
cdr3_aa: CASSQFISTEAFF

clone_size: NA
v_call: TRBV5-4
d_call: NA
cdr3_length: 12
j_call: TRBJ2-2
cdr3_nt: TGTGCCAGCAGCGGGGCCCACGGGGAGCTGTTTTTT
cdr3_aa: CASSGAHGELFF

clone_size: NA
v_call: TRBV11-2
d_call: NA
cdr3_length: 15
j_call: TRBJ1-4
cdr3_nt: TGTGCCAGCAGCACACGGTACGAAGAAAATGAAAAACTGTTTTTT
cdr3_aa: CASSTRYEENEKLFF

clone_size: NA
v_call: TRBV29-1
d_call: TRBD2
cdr3_length: 15
j_call: TRBJ2-3
cdr3_nt: TGCAGCGTTGAACTAGCGGGGGAACACACAGATACGCAGTATTTT
cdr3_aa: CSVELAGEHTDTQYF

clone_size: NA
v_call: TRBV6-1
d_call: TRBD1
cdr3_length: 16
j_call: TRBJ1-1
cdr3_nt: TGTGCCAGCAGTCCCCACTTTGGGACAGCCAACACTGAAGCTTTCTTT
cdr3_aa: CASSPHFGTANTEAFF

clone_size: many
v_call: TRBV11-1
d_call: TRBD1
cdr3_length: 15
j_call: TRBJ2-2
cdr3_nt: TGTGCCAGCAGCTCACGACAGGGGCAGACCGGGGAGCTGTTTTTT
cdr3_aa: CASSSRQGQTGELFF

clone_size: NA
v_call: TRBV7-9
d_call: NA
cdr3_length: 19
j_call: TRBJ1-4
cdr3_nt: TGTGCCAGCAGCCTAAAGGGCAGGGCCAGCGGCTCAACTAATGAAAAACTGTTTTTT
cdr3_aa: CASSLKGRASGSTNEKLFF

clone_size: few
v_call: TRBV11-2
d_call: NA
cdr3_length: 14
j_call: TRBJ2-5
cdr3_nt: TGTGCCAGCAAGGAGACAGCCGTGGAAGAGACCCAGTACTTC
cdr3_aa: CASKETAVEETQYF

clone_size: many
v_call: TRBV7-2
d_call: NA
cdr3_length: 16
j_call: TRBJ2-1
cdr3_nt: TGTGCCAGCAGCTTAGTGTGGGGGATAGCAAGCAATGAGCAGTTCTTC
cdr3_aa: CASSLVWGIASNEQFF

clone_size: NA
v_call: TRBV6-2/TRBV6-3
d_call: TRBD1
cdr3_length: 15
j_call: TRBJ2-1
cdr3_nt: TGTGCCAGCAGTTACACAGGGGGCTCCTACAATGAGCAGTTCTTC
cdr3_aa: CASSYTGGSYNEQFF

clone_size: NA
v_call: TRBV20-1
d_call: TRBD2
cdr3_length: 17
j_call: TRBJ2-1
cdr3_nt: TGCAGTGCTAGAGATACCTTCCGGACTAGCGGGATAGCCGAGCAGTTCTTC
cdr3_aa: CSARDTFRTSGIAEQFF

clone_size: NA
v_call: TRBV18
d_call: TRBD1
cdr3_length: 15
j_call: TRBJ2-1
cdr3_nt: TGTGCCAGCTCACTTCGGACAGGGGGCTTCGATGAGCAGTTCTTC
cdr3_aa: CASSLRTGGFDEQFF

clone_size: NA
v_call: TRBV12-3/TRBV12-4
d_call: NA
cdr3_length: 15
j_call: TRBJ1-1
cdr3_nt: TGTGCCAGCAGTCGGCCGGGGCCCAGGGACACTGAAGCTTTCTTT
cdr3_aa: CASSRPGPRDTEAFF

clone_size: NA
v_call: TRBV6-5
d_call: NA
cdr3_length: 15
j_call: TRBJ2-1
cdr3_nt: TGTGCCAGCAGCCCCGGCCAGGTCTCCTACAATGAGCAGTTCTTC
cdr3_aa: CASSPGQVSYNEQFF

clone_size: NA
v_call: TRBV18
d_call: NA
cdr3_length: 16
j_call: TRBJ1-3
cdr3_nt: TGTGCCAGCTCACCAAATTCCGGGATTACTGGAAACACCATATATTTT
cdr3_aa: CASSPNSGITGNTIYF

clone_size: NA
v_call: TRBV20-1
d_call: NA
cdr3_length: 14
j_call: TRBJ1-6
cdr3_nt: TGCAGTGCCCTCCGGGACGGATATAATTCACCCCTCCACTTT
cdr3_aa: CSALRDGYNSPLHF

clone_size: many
v_call: TRBV5-1
d_call: NA
cdr3_length: 13
j_call: TRBJ1-1
cdr3_nt: TGCGCCAGCAGCTTGAGCCAGAACACTGAAGCTTTCTTT
cdr3_aa: CASSLSQNTEAFF

clone_size: NA
v_call: TRBV7-7
d_call: TRBD1
cdr3_length: 17
j_call: TRBJ2-2
cdr3_nt: TGTGCTAGCAGCTTAAAACTACAGGGGGCTTACACCGGGGAGCTGTTTTTT
cdr3_aa: CASSLKLQGAYTGELFF

clone_size: NA
v_call: TRBV5-1
d_call: NA
cdr3_length: 16
j_call: TRBJ1-2
cdr3_nt: TGCGCCAGCAGCGTATTTCCCTCACAGGCCTACTATGGCTACACCTTC
cdr3_aa: CASSVFPSQAYYGYTF

clone_size: NA
v_call: TRBV3-1
d_call: NA
cdr3_length: 13
j_call: TRBJ2-7
cdr3_nt: TGTGCCAGCAGCCAAGTCGGTTTGAACGAGCAGTACTTC
cdr3_aa: CASSQVGLNEQYF

clone_size: few
v_call: TRBV9
d_call: NA
cdr3_length: 15
j_call: TRBJ2-2
cdr3_nt: TGTGCCAGCAGCGTAGGGGCAGGGACCGTCGGGGAGCTGTTTTTT
cdr3_aa: CASSVGAGTVGELFF

clone_size: many
v_call: TRBV12-3/TRBV12-4
d_call: NA
cdr3_length: 14
j_call: TRBJ1-5
cdr3_nt: TGTGCCAGCAGTTTTCGCACAGACAATCAGCCCCAGCATTTT
cdr3_aa: CASSFRTDNQPQHF